This entry lists 24 T cell receptor beta chains sequenced from one sample in a study of vaccination effects on CD4 cells after COVID-19. These TCRs are of unknown antigen specificity. Clones were sequenced by immunoSEQ multiplex PCR, and TCRdb holds only the in-frame ones, with some missing. In the table there are 50,000 to 60,000 clones, around 80% of which are singletons. Cells that had been cultured for 10 days were the source of isolated CD4+ T cells. The sample here was CD4+ T cells from PBMCs cultured without peptide, taken before COVID-19 vaccination. Every receptor here comes from a human donor who received a COVID-19 vaccine.

The chain employs TRBV29-1 and TRBJ2-3; 7 nucleotides agree with TRBD2. The germline V gene has CDR1 SQVTM and CDR2 ANQGSEA. This CDR3 spans 14 amino acids. With V trimmed by 7 bases and J by 0 bases, 7 bases remained unmatched. CDR3 residues: CSGKRGTSTDTQYF. CDR3 sequence (DNA): TGCAGCGGCAAGCGGGGAACGAGCACAGATACGCAGTATTTT.

This chain links TRBV6-1 with TRBJ2-7, with 10 bases identical to TRBD1. Germline V gene data show CDR1 as MNHNS and CDR2 as SASEGT. The length of the CDR3 is 14 residues. V lost 2 bases, J lost 7 bases, and 5 bases stayed unmatched. CDR3 in amino acids: CASSERGQGREQYV. CDR3 sequence (DNA): TGTGCCAGCAGTGAAAGGGGACAGGGGAGAGAGCAGTACGTC.

This clone occurred a few times. The chain joins TRBV7-9 to TRBJ1-2; D perhaps matches TRBD1 (5 bases). Per the germline V gene, CDR1 is SEHNR and CDR2 is FQNEAQ (reference sequence). This CDR3 is 14 amino acids long. Trimming removed 5 bases from V and 4 bases from J, with 14 bases in between. The CDR3 region is CASSNTGGVYGYTF. The CDR3 region has the DNA TGTGCCAGCAGCAATACCGGGGGGGTCTATGGCTACACCTTC.

The rearrangement links TRBV12-3 or TRBV12-4 to TRBJ1-1, with unresolved D. This CDR3 has 13 amino acids. V was pared by 5 bases and J by 1 base, with 8 bases between. The CDR3 region has the DNA TGTGCCAGCAGTCCGTCCCCGAACACTGAAGCTTTCTTT. Its translation is CASSPSPNTEAFF.

The chain carries TRBV19 and TRBJ2-1; 7 bases line up with TRBD2. V dropped 7 bases and J dropped 1; count of bases not matched to a gene: 10. Looked up from germline, CDR1 is LNHDA and CDR2 is SQIVND (reference sequence). The CDR3 loop spans 16 amino acids. The chain's CDR3 is CASKRTSGRSYNEQFF. In nucleotides, the CDR3 is TGTGCCAGTAAGAGGACTAGTGGTAGATCCTACAATGAGCAGTTCTTC.

The rearrangement uses TRBV28 and TRBJ1-2, with 9 bases matching TRBD1. The CDR3 has 15 residues. Germline values: CDR1 MDHEN, CDR2 SYDVKM. Germline trimming cut 6 bases from V and 8 bases from J; bases unmatched to any gene: 13. The CDR3 bases are TGTGCCAGCAGAGAGCCGGGACAGGGTGGATTAGGCTACACCTTC. Amino acids: CASREPGQGGLGYTF.

The V call is TRBV18, the J call TRBJ1-4, with TRBD1 as a possible D gene (6 bases). Germline V gene lookup returns CDR1 KGHSH and CDR2 LQKENI. The CDR3 length is 14 residues. V lost 3 bases, J lost 8 bases, and 13 bases lay in between. The DNA of the CDR3 is TGTGCCAGCTCACCGCAAAACAGGGAGGAAAAACTGTTTTTT. Its translation: CASSPQNREEKLFF.

The rearrangement links TRBV28 to TRBJ2-1; tentative D call: TRBD1 (5 bases). V lost 6 bases to trimming and J lost 12 bases, with 18 bases between them. From germline, CDR1 is MDHEN and CDR2 SYDVKM. CDR3 length: 13 residues. This CDR3 is CASSPSVVQVQFF. The CDR3 coding sequence is TGTGCCAGCAGCCCCTCGGTGGTACAGGTGCAGTTCTTC.

The rearrangement joins TRBV5-1 to TRBJ2-3, with TRBD2 matching over 10 bases. This CDR3 is built from 16 residues. Trimming at V came to 2 bases and at J to 0 bases, leaving 3 bases not matched to a gene. The germline V gene has CDR1 SGHRS and CDR2 YFSETQ. Here the CDR3 DNA reads TGCGCCAGCAGCTTAGCGGGGGGGCTAAGCACAGATACGCAGTATTTT. Translation: CASSLAGGLSTDTQYF. Using reference TRBV5-1 and TRBJ2-3 for the parts outside the CDR3, the full variable domain is KAGVTQTPRYLIKTRGQQVTLSCSPISGHRSVSWYQQTPGQGLQFLFEYFSETQRNKGNFPGRFSGRQFSNSRSEMNVSTLELGDSALYLCASSLAGGLSTDTQYFGPGTRLTVL.

The chain is built from TRBV14 and TRBJ1-2; 8 bases map to TRBD1. Germline CDR1 SGHDN, CDR2 FVKESK. J was trimmed by 8 bases and V by 4 bases; bases with no gene match: 24. There are 19 residues in the CDR3. CDR3 in amino acids: CASSRSGGSRTGRSRGYTF. In DNA, the CDR3 is TGTGCCAGCAGCCGATCCGGGGGCTCAAGGACAGGGCGATCGAGGGGCTACACCTTC.

The chain employs TRBV5-6 and TRBJ2-1, with D perhaps given as TRBD1 or TRBD2 (5 bases each). The germline V gene encodes CDR1 SGHDT and CDR2 YYEEEE. V lost 5 bases and J 2 bases, leaving 23 bases between the germline ends. The CDR3 runs 18 residues. CDR3 DNA sequence: TGTGCCAGCAGGGCACTGGGGTCCCAGGGAGTACCCTACAATGAGCAGTTCTTC. This translates into CASRALGSQGVPYNEQFF.

V is TRBV2 and J is TRBJ2-7; no firm D call. V was trimmed by 1 base and J by 3 bases, leaving 4 bases between them. There are 12 residues in the CDR3. Germline CDR1 SNHLY, CDR2 FYNNEI. The CDR3, as DNA: TGTGCCAGCAGTGAAGGGAGCTACGAGCAGTACGTC. Encoded protein: CASSEGSYEQYV.

This clone was recorded once. Other nucleotide sequences from this sample produce the same CDR3. The V and J genes are TRBV18 and TRBJ1-3, with D perhaps matching TRBD1 (5 bases). Between the trimmed V and J ends, which lost 1 base and 2 bases, there was a span of 12 bases. CDR1 is KGHSH, CDR2 LQKENI, per germline. CDR3 length: 16 amino acids. The CDR3 sequence: CASSPRLGLTGNTIYF. The CDR3 region has the DNA TGTGCCAGCTCACCACGGTTGGGGCTGACTGGAAACACCATATATTTT. Full variable domain (missing parts from reference TRBV18 and TRBJ1-3): NAGVMQNPRHLVRRRGQEARLRCSPMKGHSHVYWYRQLPEEGLKFMVYLQKENIIDESGMPKERFSAEFPKEGPSILRIQQVVRGDSAAYFCASSPRLGLTGNTIYFGEGSWLTVV.

The J gene is TRBJ2-1, the V gene TRBV7-2; D assignment may be TRBD1 or TRBD2 (6 bases each). Trimming removed 5 bases at V and 0 bases at J, with 20 bases between. The CDR3 length is 18 residues. Germline CDR1 and CDR2: SGHTA and FQGNSA. CDR3 coding DNA: TGTGCCAGCAGCCAACCAGCTAGGGGGGCCACCTCCTACAATGAGCAGTTCTTC. It encodes CASSQPARGATSYNEQFF.

The chain recombines TRBV12-5 with TRBJ1-5; D remains ambiguous. V gave up 0 bases and J gave up 4 bases, with 16 bases separating them. Germline V lookup: CDR1 LGHNT, CDR2 FRNRAP. The CDR3 is 17 amino acids. The CDR3 region is CASGLVGAAVGNQPQHF. As DNA, the CDR3 is TGTGCTAGTGGTTTGGTAGGTGCAGCCGTCGGTAATCAGCCCCAGCATTTT.

This clone was observed a handful of times. The chain couples TRBV7-8 to TRBJ1-1; D is undetermined. This CDR3 is 15 amino acids long. Looked up from germline, CDR1 is SGHVS and CDR2 is FQNEAQ. Deletions cut 2 bases from V and 1 base from J, with 11 bases between. CDR3: CASSLNSGRNTEAFF. CDR3 nucleotide sequence: TGTGCCAGCAGCTTAAATAGTGGAAGGAACACTGAAGCTTTCTTT.

This clone has only a few counts. The V and J genes are TRBV12-3 or TRBV12-4 and TRBJ2-2; the D is unclear. Trimming shortened V by 3 bases and J by 5 bases, and 1 base separated the two germline ends. This CDR3 region has 11 residues. In DNA form, the CDR3 reads TGTGCCAGCAGTTTTACCGGGGAGCTGTTTTTT. Translated, it gives CASSFTGELFF.

This chain joins TRBV6-5 and TRBJ2-2; D unresolved. Trimming removed 0 bases at V and 7 bases at J, with 3 bases between. Germline loops: CDR1 MNHEY, CDR2 SVGAGI. The CDR3 spans 12 residues. CDR3 loop: CASSYSNGELFF. CDR3 nucleotides: TGTGCCAGCAGTTACTCAAACGGGGAGCTGTTTTTT.

The rearrangement uses TRBV18 and TRBJ2-7, with D uncertain. V was trimmed by 5 bases and J by 2 bases, leaving 10 bases between them. Germline CDR1 reads KGHSH; CDR2 reads LQKENI. The CDR3 loop spans 13 amino acids. The CDR3 loop is CASSAIPAYEQYV. As DNA, the CDR3 is TGTGCCAGCTCAGCAATACCGGCCTACGAGCAGTACGTC.

The chain joins TRBV27 to TRBJ2-3; 11 nucleotides align to TRBD1. The J segment lost 4 bases and the V segment lost 7 bases, leaving 10 bases of the junction unmatched. Per the germline V gene, CDR1 is MNHEY and CDR2 is SMNVEV (reference sequence). The CDR3 is 16 residues long. The CDR3 here is CASKPLDRGRADTQYF. CDR3 in DNA: TGTGCCAGCAAACCTCTGGACAGGGGGCGGGCAGATACGCAGTATTTT.

The genes are TRBV5-1 and TRBJ1-4; weak D call: TRBD1 (6 bases). V was clipped by 0 bases and J by 8 bases, with 20 bases between them. The germline V gene encodes CDR1 SGHRS and CDR2 YFSETQ. The CDR3 runs to 17 residues. The CDR3 sequence: CASSLVGSGVVGEKLFF. In nucleotides, the CDR3 is TGCGCCAGCAGCTTGGTAGGGTCAGGGGTAGTTGGCGAAAAACTGTTTTTT.

In DNA form, the CDR3 reads TGTGCCAGCAGCCAAGGGGTAGCGGGGGCCGAGCAGTACGTC. Translating gives CASSQGVAGAEQYV. The rearrangement links TRBV3-1 (or the pseudogene TRBV3-2) to TRBJ2-7, with 9 bases that match TRBD2. CDR1 is LGHDT, CDR2 YNNKEL, per germline (reference sequence). This CDR3 spans 14 amino acids. V lost 1 base and J lost 6; bases outside the gene matches: 4.

This rearrangement joins TRBV5-1 to TRBJ2-1; D is unresolved. Looked up from germline, CDR1 is SGHRS and CDR2 is YFSETQ. This CDR3 region has 14 residues. Trimming shortened V by 0 bases and J by 8 bases, and 12 bases separated the two germline ends. The CDR3 sequence: CASSLGMLGHEQFF. The CDR3, as DNA: TGCGCCAGCAGCTTGGGGATGCTAGGCCATGAGCAGTTCTTC.

This clone occurred a few times. This chain uses TRBV5-1 with TRBJ1-5, with 9 bases matching TRBD1. J gave up 6 bases and V 1 base, and 2 bases lay outside the gene matches. CDR3 length equals 14 residues. Per germline, CDR1 SGHRS and CDR2 YFSETQ. CDR3 DNA sequence: TGCGCCAGCAGCTTGACAGGGGGCGTTCAGCCCCAGCATTTT. Protein: CASSLTGGVQPQHF.